These 15 T cell receptor beta chains came from one sample sequenced in a study of spatial heterogeneity in lung cancer. TCRdb recomputed calls from the 5' RACE reads with MiXCR, one row per CDR3 protein. The data show nearly 4,500 distinct CDR3 sequences, over 20% seen once. Time point defined: sample taken at primary tumor resection. Unsorted whole RNA samples from tumor, nontumor lung or frozen PBMC were sequenced. The sequences come from normal lung tissue next to the tumor, collected at surgery. The receptors come from a female donor with early-stage non-small cell lung cancer.

This clonotype is termed medium-sized. With the library built for alpha chains, this beta chain is off target and its frequency is not meaningful. This chain connects TRBV20-1 to TRBJ2-7; D possibly uses TRBD1 or TRBD2 (6 bases each). The V gene's germline CDR1 is DFQATT and CDR2 SNEGSKA (reference sequence). The CDR3 totals 15 residues. V was shortened by 4 bases and J by 4 bases, with 20 bases between the two germline ends. Here the CDR3 reads CSAKTGRGVSYEQYF. The DNA of the CDR3 is TGCAGTGCTAAAACTGGTAGGGGGGTCTCTTACGAGCAGTACTTC.

Worth noting for this clonotype: For a library built for alpha chains, this beta chain is a stray read; little rests on its size. This chain uses TRBV18 with TRBJ2-1, with 9 bases lining up with TRBD1. After removal of 2 bases from V and 3 bases from J, the junction contained 2 bases not matched to a gene. The CDR3 is 15 amino acids. Germline V lookup: CDR1 KGHSH, CDR2 LQKENI. CDR3 DNA sequence: TGTGCCAGCTCACCAGACAGGGGGGACTACAATGAGCAGTTCTTC. It translates to CASSPDRGDYNEQFF.

The table lists this clonotype with many counts. This beta chain lies outside the target of a library built for alpha chains; its clone size means little. In DNA form, the CDR3 reads TGCAGCGCCAAGGCAGCTTCCTACGAGCAGTACTTC. Protein: CSAKAASYEQYF. The J gene is TRBJ2-7, the V gene TRBV20-1; D unresolved. CDR3 size: 12 residues. From germline, CDR1 is DFQATT and CDR2 SNEGSKA (reference sequence).

In its sample, this clonotype was seen a few times. A library prepared for alpha chains yielded this beta chain as an off-target read; its size is of little meaning. The V gene is TRBV7-2, the J gene TRBJ2-5, with D perhaps given as TRBD1 or TRBD2 (5 bases each). The V gene's germline CDR1 is SGHTA and CDR2 FQGNSA. V shed 5 bases and J shed 5 bases, with 18 bases lying between them. The CDR3 extends over 15 amino acids. This CDR3 is CASSPGASRAETQYF. CDR3 coding DNA: TGTGCCAGCAGCCCCGGGGCCAGTAGGGCCGAGACCCAGTACTTC.

By proportion, this clonotype is medium-sized. This beta chain is a stray read from a library made for alpha chains; its abundance is not meaningful. The chain employs TRBV18 and TRBJ1-1; D remains ambiguous. With 1 base removed from V and 1 base from J, the gap between germline ends came to 1 base. CDR1 KGHSH and CDR2 LQKENI come from the germline V gene. The CDR3 loop spans 12 amino acids. The CDR3 reads CASSPQNTEAFF. In DNA form, the CDR3 reads TGTGCCAGCTCACCACAGAACACTGAAGCTTTCTTT. The full variable domain, rest sourced from reference TRBV18 and TRBJ1-1, is NAGVMQNPRHLVRRRGQEARLRCSPMKGHSHVYWYRQLPEEGLKFMVYLQKENIIDESGMPKERFSAEFPKEGPSILRIQQVVRGDSAAYFCASSPQNTEAFFGQGTRLTVV.

This clonotype was detected many times. Because the library targeted alpha chains, this beta chain is an off-target read whose size means little. The V call is TRBV7-2, the J call TRBJ1-3; D gene uncertain. With 5 bases removed from V and 0 bases from J, the gap between germline ends came to 5 bases. Germline-derived CDR1 and CDR2 are SGHTA and FQGNSA. The CDR3 length is 13 residues. CDR3 sequence (DNA): TGTGCCAGCAGCCCGAGCTCTGGAAACACCATATATTTT. Protein: CASSPSSGNTIYF.

With regard to this clonotype: Found in a library prepared for alpha chains, this beta chain is an off-target read, and its abundance has little meaning. This chain uses TRBV18 with TRBJ2-7; TRBD1 aligns across 8 bases. V was pared by 1 base and J by 2 bases, with 1 base of the junction left unmatched. CDR1 is KGHSH and CDR2 is LQKENI in the germline V gene. This CDR3 contains 14 residues. In DNA form, the CDR3 reads TGTGCCAGCTCACCACGGACAGGGCCCTACGAGCAGTACTTC. Translated, it gives CASSPRTGPYEQYF.

Regarding this clonotype: A library made for alpha chains picked up this beta chain off target, so its size means little. The rearrangement links TRBV4-1 to TRBJ2-1, with 10 nucleotides matching TRBD1. The CDR3 length is 13 residues. Losses at the gene ends were 4 bases for V and 8 bases for J; bases not matched to a gene: 2. Germline CDR1 and CDR2: MGHRA and YSYEKL. CDR3: CASSRGTGDEQFF. The CDR3, as DNA: TGCGCCAGCAGCCGCGGGACAGGGGATGAGCAGTTCTTC.

This clonotype is medium-sized (0.01 to 0.1%) by share. Within a library made for alpha chains, this beta chain is off target, and its count is uninformative. This rearrangement joins TRBV20-1 to TRBJ1-1; tentatively, D is TRBD1 (6 bases). Per the germline V gene, CDR1 is DFQATT and CDR2 is SNEGSKA (reference sequence). CDR3 length: 14 amino acids. The ends were cut back, 1 base at V and 8 bases at J, with 17 bases in the middle. CDR3 residues: CSARVHKQGREAFF. The CDR3 coding sequence is TGCAGTGCTAGAGTCCATAAACAGGGTCGAGAAGCTTTCTTT.

This clonotype is labeled as medium-sized (0.01 to 0.1%). This beta chain is a stray read from a library made for alpha chains; its abundance is not meaningful. The gene calls are TRBV28 and TRBJ2-7; tentatively, D is TRBD1 or TRBD2 (5 bases each). The V end was cut by 1 base, the J end by 1 base, with 11 bases between. The V gene's germline CDR1 is MDHEN and CDR2 SYDVKM. CDR3 length: 15 residues. The CDR3 DNA is TGTGCCAGCAGTTTATTCGGGACCAATTCCTACGAGCAGTACTTC. Protein: CASSLFGTNSYEQYF.

A word on this clonotype: Since it is a stray read in a library aimed at alpha chains, this beta chain has a size that is not meaningful. The chain joins TRBV27 to TRBJ1-6; D not certain. The CDR3 length is 9 residues. Germline V gives CDR1 MNHEY, CDR2 SMNVEV (reference sequence). Between the trimmed V and J ends, which lost 8 bases and 12 bases, there was a span of 5 bases. CDR3 in amino acids: CASGEPLHF. The CDR3 DNA reads TGTGCCAGCGGGGAACCCCTCCACTTT.

A note on this clonotype: This beta chain is an off-target read within a library intended for alpha chains, so its frequency means little. The chain carries TRBV5-1 and TRBJ2-5; TRBD2 agrees at 8 bases. CDR3 length: 16 residues. With V trimmed by 1 base and J by 5 bases, 10 bases remained unmatched. Looked up from germline, CDR1 is SGHRS and CDR2 is YFSETQ. CDR3 region: CASSLNIAGNGETQYF. The CDR3, as DNA: TGCGCCAGCAGCTTGAATATAGCGGGGAATGGGGAGACCCAGTACTTC.

By share, this clonotype ranks as medium-sized (0.01 to 0.1%). The size of this beta chain means little, since it is a stray read in a library made for alpha chains. This chain connects TRBV27 to TRBJ1-1; D is perhaps TRBD1 (6 bases). Trimming took off 4 bases at V and 8 bases at J, with 14 bases between the two ends. Germline V gives CDR1 MNHEY, CDR2 SMNVEV (reference sequence). This CDR3 is built from 13 residues. The CDR3 DNA reads as TGTGCCAGCAGTTCCCCCTGGGACAACGAAGCTTTCTTT. Amino acids: CASSSPWDNEAFF.

This clonotype is classed as medium-sized. The library was prepared for alpha chains; this beta chain is a stray read, so its frequency means little. This chain joins TRBV7-9 and TRBJ1-1, with TRBD1 identical over 7 bases. There are 15 residues in the CDR3. The germline CDR1 and CDR2 sequences are SEHNR and FQNEAQ (reference sequence). The V and J ends lost 0 bases and 7 bases, in that order; junction bases with no gene match: 8. The CDR3 DNA follows: TGTGCCAGCAGCTTAGCGCGAGGCAGGGGGAATGAAGCTTTCTTT. Encoded protein: CASSLARGRGNEAFF.

This clonotype was seen many times. This beta chain turned up in a library designed for alpha chains; as an off-target read, its abundance says little. This chain uses TRBV7-9 with TRBJ2-3; 10 bases fit TRBD2. The junction had 4 bases not matched to a gene; V was cut back by 1 base and J by 3 bases. There are 16 residues in the CDR3. Per germline, CDR1 SEHNR and CDR2 FQNEAQ (reference sequence). The chain's CDR3 is CASSLDRTSGTDTQYF. The CDR3 DNA reads as TGTGCCAGCAGCTTAGATCGGACTAGCGGTACAGATACGCAGTATTTT. Filled out from reference TRBV7-9 and TRBJ2-3, the complete variable domain reads DTGVSQNPRHKITKRGQNVTFRCDPISEHNRLYWYRQTLGQGPEFLTYFQNEAQLEKSRLLSDRFSAERPKGSFSTLEIQRTEQGDSAMYLCASSLDRTSGTDTQYFGPGTRLTVL.